This T cell receptor beta chain stems from a study of T cells after yellow fever vaccination. General observations from the study: Only a minor proportion of clonotypes was detected across both CD4 and CD8 compartments. Compared with primary, the secondary response was weaker and peaked at day 5, not 15. Contamination by abundant bulk-population clonotypes could be present in FACS-sorted repertoires. Most clones from primary vaccination were detected again post-booster (about 95% CD4, around 90% CD8).

Trimming removed 4 bases from V and 1 base from J; junction bases left unmatched: 6. The CDR3 sequence is 15 residues long. CDR1 is DFQATT, CDR2 SNEGSKA, per germline (reference sequence). TCRdb analysed the 5' RACE reads with MiXCR anew, one entry per CDR3 protein. The sample includes hundreds of thousands of distinct CDR3 sequences, roughly an eighth of them seen just once. This clonotype appeared many times. Its specificity is not known. The chain uses TRBV20-1 and TRBJ1-4, with 7 bases fitting TRBD1. Sequenced material: PBMCs, taken on the day of the yellow fever booster vaccination. This receptor was taken from a young man who received the YFV17D yellow fever vaccine. The CDR3 coding sequence is TGCAGTGCTAATGACAGGGTGGGAACTAATGAAAAACTGTTTTTT. Its translation is CSANDRVGTNEKLFF.